These 10 T cell receptor beta chains share one sample of origin, sequenced in a study of OX40 agonist ivuxolimab in advanced cancers. The data were produced by immunoSEQ multiplex PCR, yet TCRdb's version contains in-frame clones alone and is incomplete. The sample carries about 50,000 clones, more than 75% recorded once. This specimen was CD4+ or CD8+ T cells sorted from blood, taken in a trial of the OX40 agonist ivuxolimab. These receptors originate from an adult with an advanced solid tumor such as melanoma, head and neck, liver or kidney cancer.

This clone was recorded a few times. The chain is built from TRBV9 and TRBJ1-4; D not resolved. CDR1 and CDR2 (germline): SGDLS, YYNGEE. This CDR3 has 11 amino acids. Trimming cost V 2 bases and J 6 bases, with 2 bases left between them. The CDR3 nucleotides are TGTGCCAGCAGCGTGGATGAAAAACTGTTTTTT. Protein: CASSVDEKLFF.

This rearrangement joins TRBV7-3 to TRBJ2-3, with 7 bases identical to TRBD2. Unmatched junction bases numbered 2, after V lost 2 bases and J lost 0 bases. The germline gives CDR1 SGHTA, CDR2 FQGTGA. The CDR3 has 15 amino acids. Written as DNA, the CDR3 is TGTGCCAGCAGCTTACTAGCGGCTAGCACAGATACGCAGTATTTT. Translated, it gives CASSLLAASTDTQYF.

The chain is built from TRBV2 and TRBJ1-3; TRBD1 matches at 7 bases. Germline V gene data show CDR1 as SNHLY and CDR2 as FYNNEI. The CDR3 sequence is 15 residues long. The junction had 4 bases not matched to a gene; V was cut back by 4 bases and J by 1 base. The CDR3 DNA follows: TGTGCCAGCAGTGCCGACAGGGCTTCTGGAAACACCATATATTTT. This translates into CASSADRASGNTIYF.

This chain's CDR3 is CASSIVLPREQFF. The CDR3 DNA reads as TGTGCCAGTAGTATTGTCCTCCCGAGGGAGCAGTTCTTC. The genes are TRBV19 and TRBJ2-1, with D uncertain. The CDR3 sequence is 13 residues long. CDR1 and CDR2 (germline): LNHDA, SQIVND (reference sequence). Trimming cost V 3 bases and J 10 bases, with 13 bases left between them.

This clone was recorded only once. The chain couples TRBV18 to TRBJ1-2, with 11 bases aligning to TRBD1. This CDR3 comprises 18 residues. Germline trimming cut 5 bases from V and 0 bases from J; bases unmatched to any gene: 11. Germline V gene lookup returns CDR1 KGHSH and CDR2 LQKENI. CDR3 sequence: CASSSTGTGGRTNYGYTF. The CDR3 coding sequence is TGTGCCAGCTCATCTACCGGGACAGGGGGAAGGACTAACTATGGCTACACCTTC.

CDR3 protein: CASSLAAGGPFSYNEQFF. In DNA, the CDR3 is TGTGCCAGCAGCTTGGCGGCGGGGGGGCCCTTCTCCTACAATGAGCAGTTCTTC. The chain carries TRBV5-6 and TRBJ2-1, with 9 bases fitting TRBD2. The ends lost 0 bases at V and 0 bases at J; junction bases unmatched: 7. CDR3 size: 18 residues. Germline V gene data show CDR1 as SGHDT and CDR2 as YYEEEE. The whole variable domain, filled in from reference TRBV5-6 and TRBJ2-1, reads DAGVTQSPTHLIKTRGQQVTLRCSPKSGHDTVSWYQQALGQGPQFIFQYYEEEERQRGNFPDRFSGHQFPNYSSELNVNALLLGDSALYLCASSLAAGGPFSYNEQFFGPGTRLTVL.

This rearrangement joins TRBV7-2 to TRBJ1-5; TRBD1 aligns across 7 bases. The ends lost 1 base at V and 7 bases at J; junction bases unmatched: 7. This CDR3 is built from 15 residues. Per germline, CDR1 SGHTA and CDR2 FQGNSA. The CDR3 nucleotides read TGTGCCAGCAGCTTAGGGGGGACAGCGCAACAGCCCCAGCATTTT. It codes for CASSLGGTAQQPQHF.

The rearrangement joins TRBV6-9 to TRBJ1-3; a weak D match, TRBD1 (5 bases). This CDR3 is 14 amino acids long. V gave up 2 bases and J gave up 3 bases, with 8 bases separating them. CDR1 and CDR2 (germline): MNHGY, SVAAGI. The CDR3 bases are TGTGCCAGCAGTTATGGGGGAGGTGGAAACACCATATATTTT. Amino acid sequence: CASSYGGGGNTIYF.

This clone showed up just once. The gene calls are TRBV5-6 and TRBJ2-7, with a possible D match to TRBD1 (6 bases). Trimming stripped 0 bases from V and 2 bases from J, with 12 bases between. The length of the CDR3 is 15 residues. Germline lookup yields CDR1 SGHDT and CDR2 YYEEEE. The DNA of the CDR3 is TGTGCCAGCAGCTTGGCAGGGGTCGGGACCTACGAGCAGTACTTC. Protein: CASSLAGVGTYEQYF.

The rearrangement joins TRBV7-9 to TRBJ2-1; TRBD2 matches at 14 bases. From germline, CDR1 is SEHNR and CDR2 FQNEAQ (reference sequence). V shed 6 bases and J 7 bases; nucleotides not matched to a gene: 5. CDR3 length: 15 amino acids. CDR3: CASRTGTSGSNEQFF. CDR3 nucleotides: TGTGCCAGCAGGACCGGGACTAGCGGGAGTAATGAGCAGTTCTTC.